Detailed here is one T cell receptor (beta chain). Original analysis: The authors estimated nucleated cell counts from reference gene primer amplification. Using immunoSEQ multiplex PCR, the repertoire was profiled, and TCRdb retains in-frame clones only, with some absent. The DNA gave D and trimming, while V, J and clone size come from that table. The sample yields about 150,000 clones, 81% seen once. The sample belongs to a study of blood T cell repertoires in COVID-19. Germline V gives CDR1 LNHDA, CDR2 SQIVND (reference sequence). The CDR3 loop spans 15 amino acids. V trimming: 6 bases; J trimming: 4 bases; junction bases outside the gene matches: 9.

Sequencing was carried out using peripheral blood. V and J are TRBV19 and TRBJ2-5, with 9 bases identical to TRBD1. This clonotype was obtained from a woman in her sixties with active or convalescent COVID-19. Written as DNA, the CDR3 is TGTGCCAGTAGAGTCCGGACAGGGGCTGGAGAGACCCAGTACTTC. This sequence encodes CASRVRTGAGETQYF.